This T cell receptor beta chain originates from a study of OX40 agonist ivuxolimab in advanced cancers. Points from the study as a whole: What antigens the expanded peripheral T cells recognized was never established. Clonal expansion was seen in CD4+ and CD8+ blood T cells by week 6 at 0.1 to 3.0 mg/kg.

On this clone itself: Its antigen is undetermined.

The repertoire was sequenced with immunoSEQ multiplex PCR; TCRdb's copy has only in-frame clones and lacks some. Among about 99,000 clones listed, around 96% were seen once. CDR3 length: 13 residues. Germline CDR1 and CDR2: SGHTA and FQGNSA. Trimming cost V 6 bases and J 10 bases; bases outside gene matches: 6. This specimen was CD4+ or CD8+ T cells sorted from blood, taken in a trial of the OX40 agonist ivuxolimab. The chain employs TRBV7-2 and TRBJ2-1, with 10 bases matching TRBD2. The TCR comes from an adult with an advanced solid tumor such as melanoma, head and neck, liver or kidney cancer. The CDR3 nucleotides are TGTGCCAGCAGGGTTGGACTAGCGGAGGAGCAGTTCTTC. It specifies CASRVGLAEEQFF.